This T cell receptor beta chain was sequenced for a study of OX40 agonist ivuxolimab in advanced cancers. Overall study context: Dose-escalation patients were diagnosed with hepatocellular carcinoma, melanoma, renal cell cancer or head and neck cancer. Among those enrolled, mean age was about 58 years (range about 23 to 90) and 75% to 85% were male.

About this clone itself: Its specificity is not known.

Study results and caveats: The authors also found low normalized T-cell clonal expansion in some nonresponders. Average numbers of expanded clones were greater in CD8+ T cells than in CD4+.

This table comes from immunoSEQ multiplex PCR, and its TCRdb copy is limited to in-frame clones, with some not included. The table records 72,000 or so clones, about nine tenths of them present only once. The CDR3 is 11 residues long. V was trimmed by 6 bases and J by 6 bases, leaving 6 bases between them. Per germline, CDR1 SNHLY and CDR2 FYNNEI. This clonotype was sampled from an adult with an advanced solid tumor such as melanoma, head and neck, liver or kidney cancer. The V and J genes are TRBV2 and TRBJ2-1; D ambiguous. The input for sequencing was CD4+ or CD8+ T cells sorted from blood, taken in a trial of the OX40 agonist ivuxolimab. The CDR3 sequence is CASRHGNEQFF. The CDR3 nucleotides read TGTGCCAGCAGACATGGCAATGAGCAGTTCTTC.